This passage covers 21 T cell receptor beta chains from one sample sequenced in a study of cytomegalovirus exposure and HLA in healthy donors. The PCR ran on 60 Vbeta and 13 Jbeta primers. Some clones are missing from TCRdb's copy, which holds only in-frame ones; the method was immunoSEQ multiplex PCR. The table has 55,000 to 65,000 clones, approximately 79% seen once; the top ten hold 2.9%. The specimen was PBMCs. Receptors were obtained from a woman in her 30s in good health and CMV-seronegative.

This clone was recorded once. DNA for the CDR3: TGTGCCAGCAGCGTTACAGGGGACCCCATCAATGAGCAGTTCTTC. Protein sequence: CASSVTGDPINEQFF. This rearrangement joins TRBV5-5 to TRBJ2-1, with TRBD1 identical over 7 bases. Per the germline V gene, CDR1 is SGHKS and CDR2 is YYEKEE (reference sequence). The V and J ends lost 4 bases and 6 bases, in that order; junction bases with no gene match: 10. This CDR3 is 15 amino acids long.

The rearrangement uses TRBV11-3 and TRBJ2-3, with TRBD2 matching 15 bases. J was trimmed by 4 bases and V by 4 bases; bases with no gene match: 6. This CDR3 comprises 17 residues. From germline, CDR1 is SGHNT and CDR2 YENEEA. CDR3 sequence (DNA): TGTGCCAGCAGCTCTGGGGGACTAGCGGGAGGAGCAGATACGCAGTATTTT. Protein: CASSSGGLAGGADTQYF. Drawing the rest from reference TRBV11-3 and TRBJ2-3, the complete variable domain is EAGVVQSPRYKIIEKKQPVAFWCNPISGHNTLYWYLQNLGQGPELLIRYENEEAVDDSQLPKDRFSAERLKGVDSTLKIQPAELGDSAVYLCASSSGGLAGGADTQYFGPGTRLTVL.

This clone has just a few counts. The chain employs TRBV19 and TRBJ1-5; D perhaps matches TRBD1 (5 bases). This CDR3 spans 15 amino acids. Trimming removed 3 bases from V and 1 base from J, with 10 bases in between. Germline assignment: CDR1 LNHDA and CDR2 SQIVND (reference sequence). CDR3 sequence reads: CASSMGGGSNQPQHF. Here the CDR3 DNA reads TGTGCCAGTAGTATGGGGGGTGGGAGCAATCAGCCCCAGCATTTT.

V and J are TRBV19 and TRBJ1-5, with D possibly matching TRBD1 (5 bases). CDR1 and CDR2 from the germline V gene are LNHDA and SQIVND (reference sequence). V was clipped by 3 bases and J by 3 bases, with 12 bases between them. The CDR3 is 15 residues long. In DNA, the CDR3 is TGTGCCAGTAGTATCGACAGTAATCTCAATCAGCCCCAGCATTTT. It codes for CASSIDSNLNQPQHF. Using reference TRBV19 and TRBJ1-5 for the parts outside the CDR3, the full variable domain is DGGITQSPKYLFRKEGQNVTLSCEQNLNHDAMYWYRQDPGQGLRLIYYSQIVNDFQKGDIAEGYSVSREKKESFPLTVTSAQKNPTAFYLCASSIDSNLNQPQHFGDGTRLSIL.

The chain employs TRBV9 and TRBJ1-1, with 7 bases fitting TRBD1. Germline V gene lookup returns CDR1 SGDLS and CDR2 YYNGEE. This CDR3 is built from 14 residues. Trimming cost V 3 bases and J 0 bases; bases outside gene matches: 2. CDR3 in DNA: TGTGCCAGCAGCGGACAGGGAATGAACACTGAAGCTTTCTTT. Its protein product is CASSGQGMNTEAFF.

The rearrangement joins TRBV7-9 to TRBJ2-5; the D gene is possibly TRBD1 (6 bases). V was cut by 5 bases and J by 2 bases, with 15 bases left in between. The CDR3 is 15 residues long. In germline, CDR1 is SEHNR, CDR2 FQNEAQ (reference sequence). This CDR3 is CASSPQGSLQETQYF. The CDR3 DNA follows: TGTGCCAGCAGCCCGCAGGGGTCATTGCAAGAGACCCAGTACTTC.

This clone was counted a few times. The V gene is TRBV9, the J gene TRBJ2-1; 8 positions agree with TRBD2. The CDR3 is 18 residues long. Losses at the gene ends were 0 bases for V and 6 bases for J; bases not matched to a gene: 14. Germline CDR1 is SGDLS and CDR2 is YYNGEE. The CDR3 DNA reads TGTGCCAGCAGCGTAGGGGGCGGGAGTTTAGCGGGACTCAATGAGCAGTTCTTC. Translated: CASSVGGGSLAGLNEQFF.

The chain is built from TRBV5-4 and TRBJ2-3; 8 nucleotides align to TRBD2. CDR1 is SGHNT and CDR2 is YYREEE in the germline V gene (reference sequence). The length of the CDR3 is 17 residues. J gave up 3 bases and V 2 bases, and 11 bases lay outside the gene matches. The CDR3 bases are TGTGCCAGCAGCTTTAAGCCAGCGGGAGATGGAACAGATACGCAGTATTTT. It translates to CASSFKPAGDGTDTQYF.

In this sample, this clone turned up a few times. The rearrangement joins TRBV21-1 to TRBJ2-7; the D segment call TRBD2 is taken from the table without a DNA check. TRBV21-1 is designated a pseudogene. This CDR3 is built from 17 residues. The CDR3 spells CASSERLAGPSSYEQYV. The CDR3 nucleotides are TGTGCCAGCAGCGAGAGACTAGCGGGGCCCAGCTCCTACGAGCAGTACGTC.

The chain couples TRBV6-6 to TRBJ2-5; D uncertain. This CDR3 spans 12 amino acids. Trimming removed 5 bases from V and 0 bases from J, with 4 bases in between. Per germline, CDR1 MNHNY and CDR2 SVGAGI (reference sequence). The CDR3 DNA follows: TGTGCCAGCAGTCGGGACCAAGAGACCCAGTACTTC. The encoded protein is CASSRDQETQYF.

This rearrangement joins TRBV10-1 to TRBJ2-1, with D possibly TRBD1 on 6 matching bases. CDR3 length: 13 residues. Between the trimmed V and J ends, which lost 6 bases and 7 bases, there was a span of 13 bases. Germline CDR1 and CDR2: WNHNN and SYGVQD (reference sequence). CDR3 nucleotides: TGCGCCAGCAGCCGGACAGAATCAAATGAGCAGTTCTTC. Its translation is CASSRTESNEQFF.

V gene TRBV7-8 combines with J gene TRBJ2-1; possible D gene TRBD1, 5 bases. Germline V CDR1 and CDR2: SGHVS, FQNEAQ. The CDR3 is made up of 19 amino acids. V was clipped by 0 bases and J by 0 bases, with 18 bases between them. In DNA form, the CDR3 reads TGTGCCAGCAGCTTAGCCCAGGGAATCCTTCATCCCTCCTACAATGAGCAGTTCTTC. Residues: CASSLAQGILHPSYNEQFF.

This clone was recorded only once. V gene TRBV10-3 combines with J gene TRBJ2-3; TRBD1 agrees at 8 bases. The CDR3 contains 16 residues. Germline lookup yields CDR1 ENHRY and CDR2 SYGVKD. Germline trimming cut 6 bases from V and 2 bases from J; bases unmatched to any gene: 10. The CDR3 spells CAISATRTGHTDTQYF. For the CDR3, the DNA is TGTGCCATCAGCGCCACTAGGACAGGGCACACAGATACGCAGTATTTT.

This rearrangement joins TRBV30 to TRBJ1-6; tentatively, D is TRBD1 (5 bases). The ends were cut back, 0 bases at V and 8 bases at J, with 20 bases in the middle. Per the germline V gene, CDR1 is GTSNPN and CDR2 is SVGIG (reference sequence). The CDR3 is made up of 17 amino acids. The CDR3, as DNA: TGTGCCTGGAGTGTGGAGGGGAGAAAGGGGCGGGATTCACCCCTCCACTTT. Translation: CAWSVEGRKGRDSPLHF.

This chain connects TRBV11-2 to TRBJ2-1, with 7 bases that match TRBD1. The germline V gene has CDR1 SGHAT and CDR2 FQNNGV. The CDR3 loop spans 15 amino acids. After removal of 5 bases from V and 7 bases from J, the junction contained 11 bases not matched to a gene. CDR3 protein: CASSRNLGTANEQFF. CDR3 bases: TGTGCCAGCAGCCGGAACCTAGGGACAGCTAATGAGCAGTTCTTC.

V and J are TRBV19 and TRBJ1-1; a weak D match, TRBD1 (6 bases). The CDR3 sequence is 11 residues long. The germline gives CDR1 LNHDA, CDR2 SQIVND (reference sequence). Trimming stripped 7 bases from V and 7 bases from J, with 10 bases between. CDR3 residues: CASITGLEAFF. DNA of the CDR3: TGTGCCAGTATTACAGGGCTTGAAGCTTTCTTT.

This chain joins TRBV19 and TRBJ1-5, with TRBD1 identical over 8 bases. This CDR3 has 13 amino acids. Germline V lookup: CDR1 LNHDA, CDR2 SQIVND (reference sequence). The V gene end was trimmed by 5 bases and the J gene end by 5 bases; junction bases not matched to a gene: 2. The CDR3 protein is CASSQDRDQPQHF. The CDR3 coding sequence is TGTGCCAGTAGTCAGGACAGGGATCAGCCCCAGCATTTT.

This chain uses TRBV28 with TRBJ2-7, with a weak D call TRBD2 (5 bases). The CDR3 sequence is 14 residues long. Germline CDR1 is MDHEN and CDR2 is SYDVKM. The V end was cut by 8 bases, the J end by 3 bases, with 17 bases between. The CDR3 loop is CASLSPGSLYEQYF. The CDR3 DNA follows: TGTGCCAGCCTATCCCCGGGGTCCCTCTACGAGCAGTACTTC.

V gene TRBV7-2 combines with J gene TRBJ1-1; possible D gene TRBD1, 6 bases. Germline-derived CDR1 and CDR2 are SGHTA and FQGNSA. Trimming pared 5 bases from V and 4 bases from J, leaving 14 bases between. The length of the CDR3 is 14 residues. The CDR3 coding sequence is TGTGCCAGCAGCACACAGGGCGGGGGCACTGAAGCTTTCTTT. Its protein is CASSTQGGGTEAFF. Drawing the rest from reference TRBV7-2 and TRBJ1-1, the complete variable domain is GAGVSQSPSNKVTEKGKDVELRCDPISGHTALYWYRQSLGQGLEFLIYFQGNSAPDKSGLPSDRFSAERTGGSVSTLTIQRTQQEDSAVYLCASSTQGGGTEAFFGQGTRLTVV.

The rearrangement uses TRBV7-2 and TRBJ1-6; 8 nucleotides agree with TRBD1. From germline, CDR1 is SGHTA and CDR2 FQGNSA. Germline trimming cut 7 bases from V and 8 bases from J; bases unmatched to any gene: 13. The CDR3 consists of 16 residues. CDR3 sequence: CASTFGGQGGHSPLHF. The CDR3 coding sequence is TGTGCCAGCACGTTCGGTGGACAGGGCGGACATTCACCCCTCCACTTT.

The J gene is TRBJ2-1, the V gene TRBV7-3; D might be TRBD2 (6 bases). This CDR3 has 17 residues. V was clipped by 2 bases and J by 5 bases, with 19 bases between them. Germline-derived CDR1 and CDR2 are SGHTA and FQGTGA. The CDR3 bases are TGTGCCAGCAGCTTAGGAGCAGATAGCGGCAATAACAATGAGCAGTTCTTC. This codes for CASSLGADSGNNNEQFF. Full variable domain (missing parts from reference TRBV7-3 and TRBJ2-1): GAGVSQTPSNKVTEKGKYVELRCDPISGHTALYWYRQSLGQGPEFLIYFQGTGAADDSGLPNDRFFAVRPEGSVSTLKIQRTERGDSAVYLCASSLGADSGNNNEQFFGPGTRLTVL.